This entry lists 6 T cell receptor beta chains sequenced from one sample in a study of molecular identifiers for immune sequencing clone quantification. From the PCR reads, TCRdb called clonotypes with MiXCR, one entry per CDR3 protein. In the table there are approximately 590,000 distinct CDR3 sequences, less than 30% of which are singletons. The sequenced sample consisted of naive CD8+ T cells from blood, with Jurkat cell RNA spiked in. Regarding subset: FACS-sorted CD8+CD4-CCR7+CD45RA+ naive T cells. These receptors all come from a human donor in good health. Some libraries in this study had Jurkat cell RNA spiked in.

This rearrangement joins TRBV20-1 to TRBJ1-4; the D gene is possibly TRBD1 (5 bases). With 5 bases removed from V and 3 bases from J, the gap between germline ends came to 19 bases. Germline-derived CDR1 and CDR2 are DFQATT and SNEGSKA (reference sequence). CDR3 size: 16 residues. CDR3 sequence (DNA): TGCAGTGCTGCCTCCCGGGGCCTAAAGGCTAATGAAAAACTGTTTTTT. Its protein product is CSAASRGLKANEKLFF.

This clonotype was seen only a few times. The rearrangement joins TRBV20-1 to TRBJ2-7, with D tentatively TRBD1 (5 bases). Trimming shortened V by 3 bases and J by 3 bases, and 15 bases separated the two germline ends. The CDR3 consists of 14 residues. Germline lookup yields CDR1 DFQATT and CDR2 SNEGSKA (reference sequence). The DNA of the CDR3 is TGCAGTGCTAGCCAGTCGTCCCAGGGCTACGAGCAGTACTTC. This translates into CSASQSSQGYEQYF.

Comments on this clonotype: This clone may be a read error of a much larger clone one base away. The CDR3 loop reads CSASLRVLNTEAFF. DNA of the CDR3: TGCAGTGCTAGTCTCAGGGTGTTAAACACTGAAGCTTTCTTT. V usage is TRBV20-1 and J usage is TRBJ1-1, with D possibly matching TRBD1 (5 bases). Germline CDR1 and CDR2: DFQATT and SNEGSKA (reference sequence). This CDR3 spans 14 amino acids. V lost 3 bases and J 2 bases, leaving 13 bases between the germline ends.

This clonotype was observed at least ten times. The rearrangement links TRBV6-6 to TRBJ2-2; no reliable D call. V lost 5 bases, J lost 2 bases, and 18 bases lay in between. This CDR3 region has 17 residues. CDR1 MNHNY and CDR2 SVGAGI come from the germline V gene (reference sequence). CDR3 nucleotides: TGTGCCAGCAGTAAGATCATTCCACAAGGAAACACCGGGGAGCTGTTTTTT. This sequence encodes CASSKIIPQGNTGELFF.

This clonotype appeared many times. The J gene is TRBJ1-5, the V gene TRBV27; 7 nucleotides match TRBD1. Unmatched junction bases numbered 7, after V lost 5 bases and J lost 6 bases. Per germline, CDR1 MNHEY and CDR2 SMNVEV (reference sequence). The CDR3 loop spans 14 amino acids. The CDR3 protein is CASSSGGGLQPQHF. The CDR3 coding sequence is TGTGCCAGCAGTAGTGGAGGGGGCCTTCAGCCCCAGCATTTT.

With respect to this clonotype: Compared with germline, one end of the junction differs, possibly owing to a read error. V is TRBV20-1 and J is TRBJ2-7; D might be TRBD1 or TRBD2, each matching 5 bases. CDR1 is DFQATT, CDR2 SNEGSKA, per germline (reference sequence). This CDR3 comprises 13 residues. CDR3: CSARPPGASEPYF. The CDR3 nucleotides read TGCAGTGCTAGGCCCCCCGGGGCTTCCGAGCCGTACTTC.